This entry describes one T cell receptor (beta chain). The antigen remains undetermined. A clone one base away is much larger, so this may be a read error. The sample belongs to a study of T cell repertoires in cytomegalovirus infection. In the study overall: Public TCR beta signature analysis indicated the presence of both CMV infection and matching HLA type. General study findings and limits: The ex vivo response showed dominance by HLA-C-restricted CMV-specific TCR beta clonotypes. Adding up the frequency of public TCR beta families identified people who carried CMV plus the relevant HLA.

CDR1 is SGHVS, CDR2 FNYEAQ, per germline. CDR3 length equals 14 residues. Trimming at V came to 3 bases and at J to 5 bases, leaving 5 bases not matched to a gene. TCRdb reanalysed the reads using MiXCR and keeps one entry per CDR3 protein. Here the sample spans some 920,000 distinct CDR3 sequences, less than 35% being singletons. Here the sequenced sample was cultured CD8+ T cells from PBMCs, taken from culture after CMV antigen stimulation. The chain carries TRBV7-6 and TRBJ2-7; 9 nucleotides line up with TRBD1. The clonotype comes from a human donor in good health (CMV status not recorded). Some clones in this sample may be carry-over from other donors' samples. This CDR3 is CASSFGTGHNEQYF. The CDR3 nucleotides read TGTGCCAGCAGCTTTGGGACAGGGCACAACGAGCAGTACTTC.